This T cell receptor beta chain originates from a study of neurological immune-mediated disorders. Study outcomes and limitations: Multiple sclerosis, the disease with the least TCR clonal expansion, fell below healthy controls, whereas HTLV-1-associated myelopathy showed the most.

Every sequencing run generated over 180 million TCR-beta sequences from 15-18 subjects. Using its own MiXCR run on the 5' RACE reads, TCRdb lists one record per CDR3 protein. Found here are more than 45,000 distinct CDR3 sequences, over 9.5% of them singletons; the top ten hold roughly 1.9%. Many counts were recorded for this clonotype. The target antigen is unknown. Unsorted libraries were derived from 2 million PBMCs stored at -80 C. From germline, CDR1 is ENHRY and CDR2 SYGVKD. The CDR3 loop spans 13 amino acids. Losses at the gene ends were 10 bases for V and 7 bases for J; bases not matched to a gene: 5.

The rearrangement uses TRBV10-3 and TRBJ1-6, with 9 bases identical to TRBD1. The sequenced material came from PBMCs. The TCR comes from a man aged 60-69 years in good health. As DNA, the CDR3 is TGTGCCACCCGGACAGGGGCGAATTCACCCCTCCACTTT. Its translation is CATRTGANSPLHF.